The 23 T cell receptor beta chains below come from one sample, sequenced in a study of metastatic and nonmetastatic thyroid tumors. TCRdb used MiXCR to call clones anew from the PCR reads. This table holds 35,000 to 45,000 clones, over 10% found once. Patients were all untreated before their thyroid surgery. Sequencing input: blood. The receptors were gathered from a male donor with papillary thyroid cancer or a benign thyroid nodule (not recorded which). Some clones in this sample may be carry-over from other donors' samples.

The rearrangement joins TRBV6-4 to TRBJ2-3, with unresolved D. The CDR3 loop spans 13 amino acids. Germline loops: CDR1 MRHNA, CDR2 SNTAGT. Trimming took 4 bases from V and 8 from J, leaving 13 bases between them. The CDR3 is CASSAGPVGTQYF. CDR3 DNA: TGTGCCAGCAGTGCCGGGCCAGTTGGTACGCAGTATTTT.

This clone has a count of ten or more. This sample includes further DNA sequences coding for the same CDR3. This chain links TRBV4-2 with TRBJ2-3, with 11 bases fitting TRBD1. This CDR3 has 17 amino acids. Germline values: CDR1 LGHNA, CDR2 YNFKEQ. The trim removed 5 bases at V and 2 bases at J, leaving 9 bases unmatched. CDR3 nucleotides: TGTGCCAGCAGCGACTTTCCGGGACAGGGGGTCACAGATACGCAGTATTTT. Protein product: CASSDFPGQGVTDTQYF.

This clone was recorded many times. The chain recombines TRBV28 with TRBJ2-3, with D possibly matching TRBD1 (5 bases). Trimming took off 7 bases at V and 3 bases at J, with 20 bases between the two ends. This CDR3 contains 16 residues. Germline V gene sequence: CDR1 MDHEN, CDR2 SYDVKM. The CDR3 nucleotides are TGTGCCAGCAAGCAGGGTGAATATTTGAGGACAGATACGCAGTATTTT. Translated, it gives CASKQGEYLRTDTQYF.

Worth noting for this clone: With a much larger clone just one base away, this may be a read error. Within the sample, other DNA sequences also encode this same CDR3. The rearrangement joins TRBV30 to TRBJ2-7; TRBD2 aligns across 7 bases. The J segment lost 2 bases and the V segment lost 7 bases, leaving 8 bases of the junction unmatched. The CDR3 has 13 amino acids. The germline gives CDR1 GTSNPN, CDR2 SVGIG (reference sequence). Here the CDR3 DNA reads TGTGCCTCTGCGGGGACTAAGGCCTACGAGCAGTACTTC. It specifies CASAGTKAYEQYF. Full variable domain (outside the CDR3, taken from reference TRBV30 and TRBJ2-7): SQTIHQWPATLVQPVGSPLSLECTVEGTSNPNLYWYRQAAGRGLQLLFYSVGIGQISSEVPQNLSASRPQDRQFILSSKKLLLSDSGFYLCASAGTKAYEQYFGPGTRLTVT.

This rearrangement joins TRBV7-2 to TRBJ2-2; 10 bases match TRBD1. CDR3 length: 13 amino acids. Trimming removed 5 bases from V and 6 bases from J; junction bases left unmatched: 0. Germline CDR1 SGHTA, CDR2 FQGNSA. This CDR3 reads CASSGQGAGELFF. The CDR3, as DNA: TGTGCCAGCAGCGGACAGGGGGCCGGGGAGCTGTTTTTT.

The CDR3 loop reads CASSLSGPDFYEQYF. The DNA for the CDR3 is TGTGCCAGCAGCTTAAGCGGGCCAGACTTCTACGAGCAGTACTTC. The V gene is TRBV7-3, the J gene TRBJ2-7; D might be TRBD2 (5 bases). V lost 1 base, J lost 3 bases, and 13 bases lay in between. The CDR3 sequence is 15 residues long. Germline values: CDR1 SGHTA, CDR2 FQGTGA.

This clone was seen ten or more times. The chain recombines TRBV4-3 with TRBJ2-7; no firm D call. The CDR3 covers 15 residues. Germline V gene data show CDR1 as LGHNA and CDR2 as YSLEER. The germline V and J ends were trimmed by 0 bases and 0 bases, with 9 bases remaining between them. CDR3 amino acids: CASSQELTHSYEQYF. The DNA for the CDR3 is TGCGCCAGCAGCCAAGAGCTGACTCACTCCTACGAGCAGTACTTC.

This clone was recorded a few times. The chain has TRBV6-7 and TRBJ2-2; a possible D gene is TRBD1 (5 bases). TRBV6-7 is classed as an ORF, of uncertain function. This CDR3 spans 14 amino acids. V gave up 10 bases and J gave up 4 bases, with 16 bases separating them. The CDR3 is CATETVLCTGELFF. The CDR3 DNA follows: TGTGCCACCGAGACAGTCCTATGCACCGGGGAGCTGTTTTTT.

This clone came up a few times. This rearrangement joins TRBV5-6 to TRBJ2-1; D is unresolved. The ends were cut back, 3 bases at V and 8 bases at J, with 9 bases in the middle. The CDR3 extends over 12 amino acids. Germline CDR1 reads SGHDT; CDR2 reads YYEEEE. The CDR3 DNA reads as TGTGCCAGCAGCTCCAGCCTAGATGAGCAGTTCTTC. This encodes CASSSSLDEQFF.

This clone appeared many times. V is TRBV11-1 and J is TRBJ1-1, with a weak D call TRBD1 (5 bases). Germline loops: CDR1 SGHAT, CDR2 FQDESV (reference sequence). The ends were cut back, 3 bases at V and 2 bases at J, with 19 bases in the middle. The CDR3 sequence is 17 residues long. CDR3 in amino acids: CASSLGTMRAPNTEAFF. The CDR3 bases are TGTGCCAGCAGCTTGGGGACCATGCGGGCACCTAACACTGAAGCTTTCTTT.

This clone was seen repeatedly, ten times or more. The J gene is TRBJ2-5, the V gene TRBV7-2, with D possibly called TRBD1 or TRBD2 (5 bases each). The CDR3 consists of 14 residues. V was shortened by 1 base and J by 5 bases, with 11 bases between the two germline ends. Per germline, CDR1 SGHTA and CDR2 FQGNSA. The DNA of the CDR3 is TGTGCCAGCAGCTTAGACCCCGGGGCCGAGACCCAGTACTTC. It translates to CASSLDPGAETQYF.

In regard to this clone: The junction departs from the called germline gene at one end, perhaps through a read error. For the CDR3, the DNA is TGCAGTGCTGCATACACCGTCGCCGGCACAGATACTCAGTATTTT. This encodes CSAAYTVAGTDTQYF. This sequence joins TRBV20-1 and TRBJ2-3, with D hard to call. The CDR3 consists of 15 residues. Germline values: CDR1 DFQATT, CDR2 SNEGSKA (reference sequence).

The chain uses TRBV27 and TRBJ1-1; perhaps TRBD1 as D (5 bases). Deletions cut 5 bases from V and 12 bases from J, with 19 bases between. Germline assignment: CDR1 MNHEY and CDR2 SMNVEV (reference sequence). The CDR3 spans 13 residues. The DNA for the CDR3 is TGTGCCAGCAGTCCATCTACGGAAGGGGTAACTTTCTTT. It specifies CASSPSTEGVTFF.

This clone was seen repeatedly, ten times or more. The J gene is TRBJ2-7, the V gene TRBV20-1; D is unresolved. The V end lost 0 bases, the J end lost 4 bases, and 4 bases lay between the germline ends. The V gene's germline CDR1 is DFQATT and CDR2 SNEGSKA (reference sequence). The length of the CDR3 is 11 residues. The CDR3 DNA is TGCAGTGCTAGAGATGAATACGAGCAGTACTTC. The encoded protein is CSARDEYEQYF.

In this sample, this clone turned up many times. The chain uses TRBV27 and TRBJ2-3; D possibly corresponds to TRBD1 (6 bases). The germline CDR1 and CDR2 sequences are MNHEY and SMNVEV (reference sequence). The CDR3 is 14 amino acids. The V end lost 3 bases, the J end lost 2 bases, and 9 bases lay between the germline ends. CDR3 sequence (DNA): TGTGCCAGCAGTTTGACAGGCCCCACAGATACGCAGTATTTT. This codes for CASSLTGPTDTQYF.

This clone was counted ten times or more. V usage is TRBV4-1 and J usage is TRBJ2-7; D call uncertain. CDR1 is MGHRA, CDR2 YSYEKL, per germline. V was clipped by 0 bases and J by 6 bases, with 6 bases between them. CDR3 length: 12 amino acids. CDR3 sequence: CASSQEWGEQYF. CDR3 sequence (DNA): TGCGCCAGCAGCCAAGAATGGGGCGAGCAGTACTTC.

This clone occurred many times. V is TRBV11-1 and J is TRBJ1-2, with D possibly being TRBD1 (6 bases). The CDR3 totals 15 residues. Trimming removed 4 bases at V and 6 bases at J, with 18 bases between. Germline lookup yields CDR1 SGHAT and CDR2 FQDESV (reference sequence). CDR3 coding DNA: TGTGCCAGCAGCTCAGCAGGGGACTTTAGTAATGGCTACACCTTC. Amino acid sequence: CASSSAGDFSNGYTF.

This clone was seen many times. The genes are TRBV19 and TRBJ1-4; D is perhaps TRBD1 (6 bases). Trimming removed 7 bases at V and 2 bases at J, with 23 bases between. Germline CDR1 LNHDA, CDR2 SQIVND (reference sequence). This CDR3 is built from 18 residues. The DNA for the CDR3 is TGTGCCAGTACCCATTCACCCCCCATCAGGGGTACTAATGAAAAACTGTTTTTT. This sequence encodes CASTHSPPIRGTNEKLFF.

By sample share, this clone is medium-sized. The chain couples TRBV6-1 to TRBJ1-2, with 7 bases identical to TRBD1. The CDR3 totals 15 residues. V gave up 3 bases and J gave up 9 bases; unmatched junction bases: 13. Germline values: CDR1 MNHNS, CDR2 SASEGT. The CDR3 nucleotides read TGTGCCAGCAGTGATGGAGACAGGGTCTATCTGCGCTACACCTTC. Protein sequence: CASSDGDRVYLRYTF.

This clone was found many times. V gene TRBV2 combines with J gene TRBJ2-7; tentatively, D is TRBD2 (6 bases). V was clipped by 6 bases and J by 2 bases, with 11 bases between them. Germline V CDR1 and CDR2: SNHLY, FYNNEI. This CDR3 contains 13 residues. This chain's CDR3 is CASRSGAAYEQYF. Here the CDR3 DNA reads TGTGCCAGCAGATCGGGAGCAGCCTACGAGCAGTACTTC.

There are many counts of this clone. The chain uses TRBV2 and TRBJ2-1, with 7 bases that match TRBD2. Germline V CDR1 and CDR2: SNHLY, FYNNEI. With V trimmed by 7 bases and J by 3 bases, 6 bases remained unmatched. This CDR3 comprises 14 residues. DNA of the CDR3: TGTGCCAGCACAGGCGGGAGCCACTACAATGAGCAGTTCTTC. It translates to CASTGGSHYNEQFF.

This clone was seen ten or more times. Here the CDR3 reads CASRDIRRLSAFF. Here the CDR3 DNA reads TGTGCCAGCAGGGACATCCGGCGCCTTTCAGCTTTCTTT. The chain links TRBV28 to TRBJ1-1, with TRBD1 as a possible D gene (5 bases). Germline CDR1 reads MDHEN; CDR2 reads SYDVKM. The ends were cut back, 6 bases at V and 10 bases at J, with 18 bases in the middle. The CDR3 runs 13 residues.

The chain couples TRBV11-2 to TRBJ1-1; unclear D gene. The germline gives CDR1 SGHAT, CDR2 FQNNGV. The CDR3 has 11 residues. V was pared by 5 bases and J by 1 base, with 2 bases between. The CDR3 is CASSKNTEAFF. The CDR3, as DNA: TGTGCCAGCAGCAAGAACACTGAAGCTTTCTTT.